Listed below are T cell receptor beta chains from one sample, sequenced in a study of blood T cell repertoires in COVID-19. Sequencing was performed with immunoSEQ multiplex PCR; in TCRdb, only in-frame clones are kept and a portion is missing. The profile shows under 300,000 clones, just under 85% of them singletons. The specimen sequenced was PBMCs or T cells enriched from blood (not recorded which). The receptors stem from a man between 40 and 49 years old who had recovered from COVID-19. Both conserved end residues are part of each CDR3. The D gene is left open where the match is weak. A clone size is listed for some rows: how often the clone was seen (once, few, many), or a class if it is expanded.

D | size | J | V | DNA | CDR3
TRBD2 | - | TRBJ2-5 | TRBV5-1 | TGCGCCAGCAGCCCCAGCGGGGCGTACCAAGAGACCCAGTACTTC | CASSPSGAYQETQYF
- | - | TRBJ2-5 | TRBV29-1 | TGCAGCGTTGAGGGGCGGATACAAGAGACCCAGTACTTC | CSVEGRIQETQYF
- | - | TRBJ2-1 | TRBV4-1 | TGCGCCAGCAGCGGTCCCGGGACTTCTTCCCATGAGCAGTTCTTC | CASSGPGTSSHEQFF
TRBD2 | - | TRBJ2-3 | TRBV2 | TGTGCCAGCAGCCGGGGGGGCACAGATACGCAGTATTTT | CASSRGGTDTQYF
- | once | TRBJ2-2 | TRBV7-3 | TGTGCCAGCAGCCGCGAGGGGAACACCGGGGAGCTGTTTTTT | CASSREGNTGELFF
- | - | TRBJ2-1 | TRBV27 | TGTGCCAGCAGAGGGGTAGGGACTGCGAGCTCCTACAATGAGCAGTTCTTC | CASRGVGTASSYNEQFF
- | few | TRBJ1-5 | TRBV19 | TGTGCCAGTATGGGCCCACGGAGGGGGGGTCAGCCCCAGCATTTT | CASMGPRRGGQPQHF
TRBD2 | - | TRBJ2-4 | TRBV18 | TGTGCCAGCTCGCTTTTTACTAGCGGGGGCATTGGGACCAAAAACATTCAGTACTTC | CASSLFTSGGIGTKNIQYF
- | few | TRBJ1-2 | TRBV6-5 | TGTGCCAGCAGTTATAACTCCGGTTGGTATGGCTACACCTTC | CASSYNSGWYGYTF
- | - | TRBJ1-1 | TRBV24-1 | TGTGCCACAGATCAGGGTTCCACTGAAGCTTTCTTT | CATDQGSTEAFF
- | - | TRBJ1-3 | TRBV6-5 | TGTGCCAGCAGCCCAATCTCTGGAAACACCATATATTTT | CASSPISGNTIYF
- | few | TRBJ1-6 | TRBV19 | TGTGCCAGTAGTATGGCGGGGGATTCACCCCTCCACTTT | CASSMAGDSPLHF
- | few | TRBJ2-7 | TRBV2 | TGTGCCAGCAGTGCGGGACTGAGCTTCGAGCAGTACTTC | CASSAGLSFEQYF
- | - | TRBJ1-1 | TRBV10-3 | TGTGCCATCAAGGGGGAGAACACTGAAGCTTTCTTT | CAIKGENTEAFF
TRBD1 | - | TRBJ1-1 | TRBV28 | TGTGCCAGCAGGAGTGACAGGGGGTCTCTGAACACTGAAGCTTTCTTT | CASRSDRGSLNTEAFF
- | - | TRBJ2-2 | TRBV9 | TGTGCCAGCAGCGACAGGGTGGCCGGGGAGCTGTTTTTT | CASSDRVAGELFF
TRBD1 | - | TRBJ1-5 | TRBV5-4 | TGTGCCAGCAGCCGTGACAGGGATCAGCCCCAGCATTTT | CASSRDRDQPQHF
- | - | TRBJ2-7 | TRBV28 | TGTGCCAGCAGTCCCGGGACATGGGTTTACGAGCAGTACTTC | CASSPGTWVYEQYF
TRBD2 | once | TRBJ2-3 | TRBV9 | TGTGCCAGCAGCGCCAGCCCAGGGCCTAGCGGAACTAGCACAGATACGCAGTATTTT | CASSASPGPSGTSTDTQYF
TRBD1 | - | TRBJ1-2 | TRBV7-2 | TGTGCCAGCAGCCAGGGGACAGGGCACTATGGCTACACCTTC | CASSQGTGHYGYTF
TRBD2 | - | TRBJ2-1 | TRBV6-5 | TGTGCCAGCAGCGGCCGGGGGGTCTCCTACAATGAGCAGTTCTTC | CASSGRGVSYNEQFF
- | - | TRBJ2-7 | TRBV28 | TGTGCCAGCAGTTTCTCTGGCGGGTTATCCTACGAGCAGTACTTC | CASSFSGGLSYEQYF
- | - | TRBJ1-1 | TRBV9 | TGTGCCAGCAGCCCGCGAGGCATGAACACTGAAGCTTTCTTT | CASSPRGMNTEAFF
- | - | TRBJ1-5 | TRBV24-1 | TGTGCCACCCGGTCCGGGTCCGGGAATCAGCCCCAGCATTTT | CATRSGSGNQPQHF
TRBD1 | - | TRBJ1-4 | TRBV5-4 | TGTGCCAGCAGCCGTGGGACAGTACCTAATGAAAAACTGTTTTTT | CASSRGTVPNEKLFF
TRBD2 | - | TRBJ2-7 | TRBV27 | TGTGCCAGCAGTTTAAGGCCGGCTAGCGGGGCAGCCAGGGAGCAGTACTTC | CASSLRPASGAAREQYF
TRBD1 | medium-sized | TRBJ1-5 | TRBV15 | TGTGCCACCAGCAGAGAACCGTACAGGGGGAGTCAGCCCCAGCATTTT | CATSREPYRGSQPQHF
- | - | TRBJ1-6 | TRBV6-5 | TGTGCCAGCAGTTGGAACAGGGTTTCCTATAATTCACCCCTCCACTTT | CASSWNRVSYNSPLHF
- | - | TRBJ1-2 | TRBV5-1 | TGCGCCAGCAGCTCCCGGACAGACCTCACTGGCTACACCTTC | CASSSRTDLTGYTF
TRBD2 | - | TRBJ2-5 | TRBV5-1 | TGCGCCAGCAGCTTGTTGGTAGCGGGAGCGGAGACCCAGTACTTC | CASSLLVAGAETQYF
- | - | TRBJ2-7 | TRBV19 | TGTGCCAGTAGTCCCCAACCACATCGCTACGAGCAGTACTTC | CASSPQPHRYEQYF
TRBD2 | - | TRBJ2-2 | TRBV6-1 | TGTGCCAGCAGTGAAGTGCCGCTAGCGGGGGCCCTGGGAACCGGGGAGCTGTTTTTT | CASSEVPLAGALGTGELFF
- | - | TRBJ1-5 | TRBV2 | TGTGCCAGCAGCGCAAACGGAGGAAGTCAGCCCCAGCATTTT | CASSANGGSQPQHF
- | - | TRBJ1-3 | TRBV6-5 | TGTGCCAGCAGTTACGCGCCGAAGGGAAACACCATATATTTT | CASSYAPKGNTIYF
- | - | TRBJ2-7 | TRBV20-1 | TGCAGTGCTAGTTTGCGGGGTGCCGCCTACGAGCAGTACTTC | CSASLRGAAYEQYF
- | - | TRBJ1-5 | TRBV7-2 | TGTGCCAGCAGCTTAGATCGGTCTCAGCCCCAGCATTTT | CASSLDRSQPQHF
- | - | TRBJ2-2 | TRBV12-3/TRBV12-4 | TGTGCCAGCAGTATTACAGTGACCGGGGAGCTGTTTTTT | CASSITVTGELFF
TRBD1 | - | TRBJ2-3 | TRBV2 | TGTGCCAGCAGTCCTGACAGGGACACAGATACGCAGTATTTT | CASSPDRDTDTQYF
TRBD2 | - | TRBJ2-4 | TRBV5-6 | TGTGCCAGCACCTCCCGGGGGGGCAGGGGTAACATTCAGTACTTC | CASTSRGGRGNIQYF
- | - | TRBJ2-2 | TRBV7-2 | TGTGCCAGCAGCTTTGAGGAGGACGGGGAGCTGTTTTTT | CASSFEEDGELFF
TRBD2 | once | TRBJ2-1 | TRBV27 | TGTGCCAGCAGTTTATTCGCGGGGGGGCCGGTCGATGAGCAGTTCTTC | CASSLFAGGPVDEQFF
TRBD2 | - | TRBJ2-1 | TRBV4-1 | TGCGCCAGCAGCTCTCCCATCGGGGGGGGCTCCTACAATGAGCAGTTCTTC | CASSSPIGGGSYNEQFF
TRBD1 | - | TRBJ1-1 | TRBV6-5 | TGTGCCAGCAGTCGGGACAGGTTATTAAACACTGAAGCTTTCTTT | CASSRDRLLNTEAFF
- | - | TRBJ1-5 | TRBV5-8 | TGTGCCAGCAGCTTGGAGTTGGGTGAGGGTCAGCCCCAGCATTTT | CASSLELGEGQPQHF
- | - | TRBJ1-2 | TRBV6-5 | TGTGCCAGCGAACGAGCGTTATTTAACTATGGCTACACCTTC | CASERALFNYGYTF
- | - | TRBJ1-2 | TRBV2 | TGTGCCAGCAGTTCCGGGACTACCTTC | CASSSGTTF
- | - | TRBJ2-1 | TRBV21-1 | TGTGCCAGCAGCAAAGTTGGCGGTAAATTTATGAATGAGCAGTTCTTC | CASSKVGGKFMNEQFF
- | - | TRBJ2-3 | TRBV7-2 | TGTGCCAGCAGCCAGGAGAGGACTACTACAGATACGCAGTATTTT | CASSQERTTTDTQYF
TRBD1 | - | TRBJ2-7 | TRBV11-1 | TGTGCCAGCAGCAGGGACAGGGCCCTTGGCGAGCAGTACTTC | CASSRDRALGEQYF